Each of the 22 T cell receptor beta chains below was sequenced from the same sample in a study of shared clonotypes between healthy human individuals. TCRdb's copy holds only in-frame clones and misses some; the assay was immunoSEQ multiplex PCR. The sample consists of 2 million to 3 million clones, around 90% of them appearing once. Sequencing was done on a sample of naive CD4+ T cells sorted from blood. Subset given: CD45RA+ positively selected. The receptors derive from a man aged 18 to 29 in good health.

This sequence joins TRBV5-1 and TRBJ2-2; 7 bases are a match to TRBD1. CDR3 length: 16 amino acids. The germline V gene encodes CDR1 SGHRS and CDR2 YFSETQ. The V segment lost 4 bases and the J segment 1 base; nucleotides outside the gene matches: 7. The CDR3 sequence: CASSPGNRGNTGELFF. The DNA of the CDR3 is TGCGCCAGCAGCCCCGGAAACAGGGGGAACACCGGGGAGCTGTTTTTT.

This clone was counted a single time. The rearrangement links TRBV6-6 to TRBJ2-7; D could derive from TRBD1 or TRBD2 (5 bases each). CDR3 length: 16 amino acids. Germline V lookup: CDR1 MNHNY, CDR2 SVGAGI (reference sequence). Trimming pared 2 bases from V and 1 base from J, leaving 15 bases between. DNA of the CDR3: TGTGCCAGCAGTTACCCCGCAGGGACCAATTCCTACGAGCAGTACTTC. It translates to CASSYPAGTNSYEQYF.

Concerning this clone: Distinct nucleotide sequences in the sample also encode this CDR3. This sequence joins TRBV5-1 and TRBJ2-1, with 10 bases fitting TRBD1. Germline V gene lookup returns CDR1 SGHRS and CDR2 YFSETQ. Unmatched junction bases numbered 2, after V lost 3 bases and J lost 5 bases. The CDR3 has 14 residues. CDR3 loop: CASSWGTGDNEQFF. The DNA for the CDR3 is TGCGCCAGCAGCTGGGGGACAGGGGACAATGAGCAGTTCTTC.

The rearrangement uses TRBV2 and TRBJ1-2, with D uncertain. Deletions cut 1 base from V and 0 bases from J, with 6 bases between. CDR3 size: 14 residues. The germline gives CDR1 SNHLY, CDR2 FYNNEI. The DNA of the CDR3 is TGTGCCAGCAGTGAAGTCATAGCTAACTATGGCTACACCTTC. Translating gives CASSEVIANYGYTF.

CDR3 loop: CAWSYSGGGTTDTQYF. CDR3 nucleotides: TGTGCCTGGAGTTACTCGGGTGGGGGGACCACAGATACGCAGTATTTT. J is TRBJ2-3 and V is TRBV30; D possibly corresponds to TRBD2 (6 bases). Germline V gives CDR1 GTSNPN, CDR2 SVGIG (reference sequence). The ends were cut back, 2 bases at V and 2 bases at J, with 17 bases in the middle. CDR3 length: 16 amino acids.

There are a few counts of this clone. DNA for the CDR3: TGTGCCAGCAGCTTAGGGGGCGGGCTTCACTACGAGCAGTACTTC. Translated, it gives CASSLGGGLHYEQYF. V and J are TRBV13 and TRBJ2-7; possible D gene TRBD2, 5 bases. CDR3 length: 15 amino acids. CDR1 is PRHDT, CDR2 FYEKMQ, per germline (reference sequence). Trimming shortened V by 0 bases and J by 3 bases, and 12 bases separated the two germline ends.

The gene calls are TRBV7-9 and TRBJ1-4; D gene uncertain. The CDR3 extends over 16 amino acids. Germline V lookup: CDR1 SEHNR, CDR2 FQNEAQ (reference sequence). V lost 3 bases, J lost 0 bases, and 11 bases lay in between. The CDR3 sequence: CASSFMGIATNEKLFF. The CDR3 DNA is TGTGCCAGCAGCTTCATGGGGATCGCAACTAATGAAAAACTGTTTTTT.

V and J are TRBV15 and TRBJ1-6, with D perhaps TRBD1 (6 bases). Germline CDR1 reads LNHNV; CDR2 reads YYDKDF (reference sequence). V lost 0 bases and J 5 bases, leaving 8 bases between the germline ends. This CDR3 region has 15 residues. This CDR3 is CATSRERQDNSPLHF. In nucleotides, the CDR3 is TGTGCCACCAGCAGAGAGAGACAGGATAATTCACCCCTCCACTTT.

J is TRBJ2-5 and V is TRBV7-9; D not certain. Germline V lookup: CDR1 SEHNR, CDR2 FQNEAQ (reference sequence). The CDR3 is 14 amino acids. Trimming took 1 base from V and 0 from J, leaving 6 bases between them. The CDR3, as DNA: TGTGCCAGCAGCTTAGGAGAGAACCAAGAGACCCAGTACTTC. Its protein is CASSLGENQETQYF.

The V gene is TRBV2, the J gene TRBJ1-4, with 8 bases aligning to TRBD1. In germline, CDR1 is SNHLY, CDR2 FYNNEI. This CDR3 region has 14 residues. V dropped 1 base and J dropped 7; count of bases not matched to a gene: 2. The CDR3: CASSEGRGPEKLFF. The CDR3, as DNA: TGTGCCAGCAGTGAAGGCAGGGGGCCTGAAAAACTGTTTTTT.

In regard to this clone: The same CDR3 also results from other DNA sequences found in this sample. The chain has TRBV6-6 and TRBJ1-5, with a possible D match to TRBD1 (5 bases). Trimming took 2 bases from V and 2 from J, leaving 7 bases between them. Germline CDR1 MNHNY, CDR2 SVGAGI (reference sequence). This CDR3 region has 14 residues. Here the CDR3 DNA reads TGTGCCAGCAGTTACCAGGGTGGCAATCAGCCCCAGCATTTT. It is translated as CASSYQGGNQPQHF.

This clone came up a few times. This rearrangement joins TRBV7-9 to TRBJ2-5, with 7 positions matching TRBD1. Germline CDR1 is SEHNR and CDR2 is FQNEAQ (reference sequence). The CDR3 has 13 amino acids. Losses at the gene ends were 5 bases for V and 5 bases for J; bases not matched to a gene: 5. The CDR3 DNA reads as TGTGCCAGCAGCCGACAGGGTACGGAGACCCAGTACTTC. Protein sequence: CASSRQGTETQYF.

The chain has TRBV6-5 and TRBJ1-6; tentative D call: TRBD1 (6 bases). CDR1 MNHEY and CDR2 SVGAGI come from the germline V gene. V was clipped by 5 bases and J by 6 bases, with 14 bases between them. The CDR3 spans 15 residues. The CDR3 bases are TGTGCCAGCAGTCCCCCGGGGGCTTCTAATTCACCCCTCCACTTT. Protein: CASSPPGASNSPLHF.

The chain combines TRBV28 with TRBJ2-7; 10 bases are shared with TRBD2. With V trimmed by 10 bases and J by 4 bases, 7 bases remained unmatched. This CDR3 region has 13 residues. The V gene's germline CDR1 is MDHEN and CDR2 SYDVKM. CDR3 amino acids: CAISAGGLYEQYF. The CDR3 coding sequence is TGTGCCATCTCAGCGGGGGGGCTTTACGAGCAGTACTTC.

The CDR3 DNA sequence: TGTGCCAGCAGCCAGGGGGTGGATCAGCCCCAGCATTTT. This gives the protein CASSQGVDQPQHF. The chain joins TRBV5-6 to TRBJ1-5; 7 bases line up with TRBD1. Germline V lookup: CDR1 SGHDT, CDR2 YYEEEE. This CDR3 has 13 residues. The V and J ends lost 4 bases and 5 bases, in that order; junction bases with no gene match: 3. Full variable domain (outside the CDR3, taken from reference TRBV5-6 and TRBJ1-5): DAGVTQSPTHLIKTRGQQVTLRCSPKSGHDTVSWYQQALGQGPQFIFQYYEEEERQRGNFPDRFSGHQFPNYSSELNVNALLLGDSALYLCASSQGVDQPQHFGDGTRLSIL.

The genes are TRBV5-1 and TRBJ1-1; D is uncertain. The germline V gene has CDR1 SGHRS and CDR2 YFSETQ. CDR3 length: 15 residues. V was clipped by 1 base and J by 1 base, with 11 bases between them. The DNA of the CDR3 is TGCGCCAGCAGCTTGCTGAGGGCATCGAACACTGAAGCTTTCTTT. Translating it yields CASSLLRASNTEAFF.

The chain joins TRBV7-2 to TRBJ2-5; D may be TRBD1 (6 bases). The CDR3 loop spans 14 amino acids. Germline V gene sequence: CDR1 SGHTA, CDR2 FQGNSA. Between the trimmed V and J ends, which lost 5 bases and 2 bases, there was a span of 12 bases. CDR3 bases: TGTGCCAGCAGCGCCGATAGGGGGCAAGAGACCCAGTACTTC. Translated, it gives CASSADRGQETQYF.

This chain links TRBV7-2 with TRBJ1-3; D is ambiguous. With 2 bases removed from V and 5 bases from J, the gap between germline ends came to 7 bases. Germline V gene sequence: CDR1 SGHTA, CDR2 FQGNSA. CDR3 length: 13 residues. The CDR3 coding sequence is TGTGCCAGCAGCTTAATCGACAGAAACACCATATATTTT. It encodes CASSLIDRNTIYF.

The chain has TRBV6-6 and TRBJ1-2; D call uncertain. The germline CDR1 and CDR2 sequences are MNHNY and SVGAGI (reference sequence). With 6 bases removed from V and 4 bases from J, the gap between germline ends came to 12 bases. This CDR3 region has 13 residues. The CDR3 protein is CASSQDGFYGYTF. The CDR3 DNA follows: TGTGCCAGCAGCCAGGACGGATTCTATGGCTACACCTTC.

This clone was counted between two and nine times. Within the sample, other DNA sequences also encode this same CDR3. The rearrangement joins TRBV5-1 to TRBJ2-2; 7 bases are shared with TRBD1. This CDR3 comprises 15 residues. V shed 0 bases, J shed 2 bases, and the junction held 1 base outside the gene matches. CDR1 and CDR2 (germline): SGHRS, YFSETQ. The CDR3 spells CASSLGQGNTGELFF. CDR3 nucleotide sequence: TGCGCCAGCAGCTTGGGACAGGGAAACACCGGGGAGCTGTTTTTT.

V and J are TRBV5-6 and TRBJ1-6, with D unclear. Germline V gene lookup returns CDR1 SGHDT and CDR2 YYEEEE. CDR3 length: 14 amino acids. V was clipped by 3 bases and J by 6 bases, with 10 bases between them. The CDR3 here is CASSSPEGNSPLHF. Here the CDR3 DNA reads TGTGCCAGCAGCTCCCCCGAGGGTAATTCACCCCTCCACTTT.

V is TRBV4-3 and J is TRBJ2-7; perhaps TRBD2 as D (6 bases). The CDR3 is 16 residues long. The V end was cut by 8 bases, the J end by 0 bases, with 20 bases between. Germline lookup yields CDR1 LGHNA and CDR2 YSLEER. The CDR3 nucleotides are TGCGCCAGCTACATTAGGGCGGGACCGAGCTCCTACGAGCAGTACTTC. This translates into CASYIRAGPSSYEQYF.